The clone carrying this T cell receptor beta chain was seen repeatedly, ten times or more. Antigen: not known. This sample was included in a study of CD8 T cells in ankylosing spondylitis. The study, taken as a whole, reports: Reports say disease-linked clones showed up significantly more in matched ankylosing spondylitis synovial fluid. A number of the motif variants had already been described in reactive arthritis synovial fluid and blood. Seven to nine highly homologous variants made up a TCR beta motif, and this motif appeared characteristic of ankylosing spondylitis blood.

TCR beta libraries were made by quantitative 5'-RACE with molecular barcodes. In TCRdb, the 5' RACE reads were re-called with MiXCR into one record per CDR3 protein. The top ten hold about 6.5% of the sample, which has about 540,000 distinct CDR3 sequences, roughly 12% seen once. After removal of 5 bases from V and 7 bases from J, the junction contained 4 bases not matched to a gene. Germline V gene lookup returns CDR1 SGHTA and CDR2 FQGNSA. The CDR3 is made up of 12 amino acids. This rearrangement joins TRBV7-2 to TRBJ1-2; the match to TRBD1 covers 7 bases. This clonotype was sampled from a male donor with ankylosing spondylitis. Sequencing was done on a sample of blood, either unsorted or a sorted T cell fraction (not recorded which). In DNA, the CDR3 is TGTGCCAGCAGCATCCGACAGGGTGGCTACACCTTC. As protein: CASSIRQGGYTF. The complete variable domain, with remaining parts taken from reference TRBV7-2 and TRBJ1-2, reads GAGVSQSPSNKVTEKGKDVELRCDPISGHTALYWYRQSLGQGLEFLIYFQGNSAPDKSGLPSDRFSAERTGGSVSTLTIQRTQQEDSAVYLCASSIRQGGYTFGSGTRLTVV.